Here is one TCR beta chain with its context. The antigen is unknown. The table came from immunoSEQ multiplex PCR; TCRdb's copy has only in-frame clones and leaves some out. The table shows tens of thousands of clones, with 83% occurring only once. The entry originates in a study of glioma-infiltrating T cells after dendritic cell vaccination. Time point in this sample: after dendritic cell vaccination, including at tumor progression/relapse. Isocitrate dehydrogenase mutation was absent in all glioblastoma patients. Study findings and constraints: Longer survival after dendritic cell vaccination followed higher pretreatment TIL content.

The V gene's germline CDR1 is MGHRA and CDR2 YSYEKL. The J segment lost 5 bases and the V segment lost 0 bases, leaving 3 bases of the junction unmatched. The CDR3 totals 14 residues. This chain uses TRBV4-1 with TRBJ2-5, with TRBD2 identical over 7 bases. Specimen: blood, collected after dendritic cell vaccination. This TCR was recovered from a human donor with glioblastoma. The CDR3 reads CASSQDPSGETQYF. The CDR3 DNA reads as TGCGCCAGCAGCCAAGATCCTAGCGGTGAGACCCAGTACTTC.